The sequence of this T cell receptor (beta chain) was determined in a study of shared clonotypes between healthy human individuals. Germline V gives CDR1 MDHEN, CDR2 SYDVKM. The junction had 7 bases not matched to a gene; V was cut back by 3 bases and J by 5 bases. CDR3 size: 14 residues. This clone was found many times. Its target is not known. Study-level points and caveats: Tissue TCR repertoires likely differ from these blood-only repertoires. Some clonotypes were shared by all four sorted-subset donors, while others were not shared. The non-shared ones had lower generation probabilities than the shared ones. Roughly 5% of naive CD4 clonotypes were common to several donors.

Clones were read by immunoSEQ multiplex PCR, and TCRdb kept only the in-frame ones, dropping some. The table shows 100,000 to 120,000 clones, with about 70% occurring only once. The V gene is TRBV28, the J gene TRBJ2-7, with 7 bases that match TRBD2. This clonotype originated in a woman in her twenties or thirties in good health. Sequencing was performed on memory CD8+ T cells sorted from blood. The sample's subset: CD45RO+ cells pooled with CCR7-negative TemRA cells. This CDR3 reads CASSFWREFNEQYF. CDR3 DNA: TGTGCCAGCAGTTTTTGGCGGGAGTTCAACGAGCAGTACTTC.